The entry that follows covers one T cell receptor (beta chain) sequence. The antigen remains unidentified. The sample is drawn from a study of T cell responses to AZD1222 COVID-19 vaccine. Points from the study as a whole: The study found vaccine-associated CD4 TCRs spanning spike, dominant at 160-218 and 743-854. A rise in Spike-specific TCR breadth and depth followed two AZD1222 doses.

The CDR3 loop spans 14 amino acids. V shed 5 bases and J shed 8 bases, with 18 bases lying between them. Germline CDR1 and CDR2: LGHDT and YNNKEL (reference sequence). TCRdb's table, derived via immunoSEQ multiplex PCR, lists solely in-frame clones and lacks some. The profile shows some 110,000 clones, 88% of them singletons. The chain has TRBV3-1 (or the pseudogene TRBV3-2) and TRBJ1-2; D is unclear. The source material was peripheral blood, sampled 28 days after the second AZD1222 dose. This receptor was obtained from an adult who received the AZD1222 COVID-19 vaccine. The CDR3 region has the DNA TGTGCCAGCAGCTTCACATGGGAGTACGGCGGCTACACCTTC. This translates into CASSFTWEYGGYTF.